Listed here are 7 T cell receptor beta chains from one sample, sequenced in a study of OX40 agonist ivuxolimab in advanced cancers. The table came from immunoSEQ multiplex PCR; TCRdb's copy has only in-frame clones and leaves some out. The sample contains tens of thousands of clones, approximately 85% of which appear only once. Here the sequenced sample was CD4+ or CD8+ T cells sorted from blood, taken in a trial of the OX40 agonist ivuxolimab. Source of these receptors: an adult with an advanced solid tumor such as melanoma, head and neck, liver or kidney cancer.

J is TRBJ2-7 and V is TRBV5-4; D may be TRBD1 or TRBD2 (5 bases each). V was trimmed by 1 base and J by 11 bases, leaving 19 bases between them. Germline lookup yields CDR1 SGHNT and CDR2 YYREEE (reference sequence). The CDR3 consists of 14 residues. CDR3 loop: CASSLQGRKAEEYF. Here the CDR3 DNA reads TGTGCCAGCAGCTTGCAGGGTAGAAAAGCGGAGGAGTACTTC.

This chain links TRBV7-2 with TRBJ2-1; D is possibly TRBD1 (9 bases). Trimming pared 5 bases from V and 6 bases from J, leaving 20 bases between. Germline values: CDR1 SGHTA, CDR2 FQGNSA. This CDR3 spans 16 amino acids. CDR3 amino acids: CASSGQGLGLVNEQFF. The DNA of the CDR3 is TGTGCCAGCAGCGGACAGGGGCTGGGACTAGTCAATGAGCAGTTCTTC.

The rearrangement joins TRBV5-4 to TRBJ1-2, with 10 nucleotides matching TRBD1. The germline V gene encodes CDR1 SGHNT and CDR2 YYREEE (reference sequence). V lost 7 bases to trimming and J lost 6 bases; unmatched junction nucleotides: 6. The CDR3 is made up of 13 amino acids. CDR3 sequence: CASDRDRGDGYTF. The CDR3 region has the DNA TGTGCCAGCGACCGGGACAGGGGCGATGGCTACACCTTC. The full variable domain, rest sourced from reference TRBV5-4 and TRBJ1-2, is ETGVTQSPTHLIKTRGQQVTLRCSSQSGHNTVSWYQQALGQGPQFIFQYYREEENGRGNFPPRFSGLQFPNYSSELNVNALELDDSALYLCASDRDRGDGYTFGSGTRLTVV.

CDR3 protein: CASSLDSGSGNTIYF. CDR3 coding DNA: TGTGCCAGCAGCTTAGACAGCGGCTCTGGAAACACCATATATTTT. The chain is built from TRBV7-2 and TRBJ1-3; D is ambiguous. The CDR3 loop spans 15 amino acids. V gave up 1 base and J gave up 0 bases, with 7 bases separating them. Germline loops: CDR1 SGHTA, CDR2 FQGNSA.

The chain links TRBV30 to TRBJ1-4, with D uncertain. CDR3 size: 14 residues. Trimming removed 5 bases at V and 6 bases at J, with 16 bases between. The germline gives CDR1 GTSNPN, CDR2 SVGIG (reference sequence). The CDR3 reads CAWGRRNGDEKLFF. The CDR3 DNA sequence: TGTGCCTGGGGGAGGAGGAACGGAGATGAAAAACTGTTTTTT.

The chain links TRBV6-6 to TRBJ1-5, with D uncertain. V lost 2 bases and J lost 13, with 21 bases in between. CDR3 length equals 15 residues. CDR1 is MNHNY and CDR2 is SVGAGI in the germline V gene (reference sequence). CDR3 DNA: TGTGCCAGCAGTTACCCGTCTCTCCCCACCGGGCCACAGCATTTT. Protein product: CASSYPSLPTGPQHF.

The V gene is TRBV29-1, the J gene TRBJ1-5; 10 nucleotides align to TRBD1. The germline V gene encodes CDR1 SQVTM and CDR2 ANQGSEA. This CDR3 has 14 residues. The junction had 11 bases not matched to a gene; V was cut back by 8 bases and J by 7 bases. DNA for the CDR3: TGCAGCTTCTCCGGAGAGACAGGGGGCCAGCCCCAGCATTTT. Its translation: CSFSGETGGQPQHF.